Listed below are T cell receptor beta chains from one sample, sequenced in a study of vaccination and CD4 T cells after COVID-19. Which antigens these TCRs recognize remains unknown. TCRdb reprocessed the PCR reads via MiXCR and lists one record per CDR3 protein. Of about 18,000 distinct CDR3 sequences listed, nearly 60% were seen once; the top ten hold 6.6%. Here the sequenced sample was CD4+ T cells from blood, cultured in vitro, taken before SARS-CoV-2 vaccination. The receptors stem from a human donor who had recovered from COVID-19. Both conserved end residues are part of each CDR3. D genes are given only for firm matches. Rows give clone size only sometimes, using once, few, many, or a class for an expanded clone.

size | J | D | V | DNA | CDR3
few | TRBJ2-7 | TRBD1 | TRBV2 | TGTGCCAGCAGTGAGGACAGGGTTTTGGGCGAGCAGTACTTC | CASSEDRVLGEQYF
NA | TRBJ1-5 | NA | TRBV6-1 | TGTGCCAGCAGTGAGTCGCATATTAATCAGCCCCAGCATTTT | CASSESHINQPQHF
NA | TRBJ2-5 | TRBD2 | TRBV20-1 | TGCAGTGCTGGTAGACTAGCGGGAGACTTGGGGTTCGCGGAGACCCAGTACTTC | CSAGRLAGDLGFAETQYF
few | TRBJ1-1 | NA | TRBV6-1 | TGTGCCAGCAGTGCCAGATCCAACACTGAAGCTTTCTTT | CASSARSNTEAFF
NA | TRBJ2-3 | TRBD2 | TRBV10-3 | TGTGCCATCAGTGAGTCGGGACTAGATGCCGAATCAGATACGCAGTATTTT | CAISESGLDAESDTQYF
NA | TRBJ2-2 | TRBD2 | TRBV2 | TGTGCCAGCAAGTCTAGCGGGGGTTCGGGCGCCGGGGAGCTGTTTTTT | CASKSSGGSGAGELFF
NA | TRBJ1-5 | NA | TRBV6-1 | TGTGCCAGCAGAGGGGGGGGCGCGGCTCAGCCCCAGCATTTT | CASRGGGAAQPQHF
NA | TRBJ2-7 | NA | TRBV21-1 | TGTGCCAGCCTACTAGCGGGAGTATCCCACGAGCAGTACTTC | CASLLAGVSHEQYF
NA | TRBJ1-2 | NA | TRBV7-2 | TGTGCCAGCAGCTCACAGGGTGTCTATGGCTACACCTTC | CASSSQGVYGYTF
NA | TRBJ2-1 | NA | TRBV6-1 | TGTGCCAGCAGTGGATGGGACTCCTACAATGAGCAGTTCTTC | CASSGWDSYNEQFF
NA | TRBJ1-6 | NA | TRBV2 | TGTGCCAGCAGTGACACCCCGGATTCACCCCTCCACTTT | CASSDTPDSPLHF
NA | TRBJ2-3 | TRBD1 | TRBV7-9 | TGTGCCAGCAGCTGGACAGGTAGCACAGATACGCAGTATTTT | CASSWTGSTDTQYF
NA | TRBJ2-3 | TRBD2 | TRBV28 | TGTGCCAGCAGTCTTGGCCTGACTAGCGGGGGCACAGATACGCAGTATTTT | CASSLGLTSGGTDTQYF
NA | TRBJ1-4 | NA | TRBV20-1 | TGCAGTGCTAGGTACGTTGGACAAGAAAAACTGTTTTTT | CSARYVGQEKLFF
NA | TRBJ2-7 | TRBD1 | TRBV19 | TGTGCCAGCGGACAGGGATTGAACGAGCAGTACTTC | CASGQGLNEQYF
NA | TRBJ1-2 | NA | TRBV27 | TGTGCCAGCAGTCCGTCGACAGGCCGAGCTAACTATGGCTACACCTTC | CASSPSTGRANYGYTF
NA | TRBJ2-3 | TRBD2 | TRBV10-3 | TGTGCCATCAGTGTTAAAGGACTAGCGGGAGCAGGAGATACGCAGTATTTT | CAISVKGLAGAGDTQYF
few | TRBJ2-2 | NA | TRBV24-1 | TGTGCCACCAGTCGGAAAACCGGGGAGCTGTTTTTT | CATSRKTGELFF
NA | TRBJ1-3 | NA | TRBV5-4 | TGTGCCAGCAGCTTGGTTCAGGGAGGTTCTGGAAACACCATATATTTT | CASSLVQGGSGNTIYF
NA | TRBJ2-1 | NA | TRBV6-4 | TGTGCCAGCAGTGACTCGGACTACAATGAGCAGTTCTTC | CASSDSDYNEQFF
NA | TRBJ2-1 | TRBD2 | TRBV28 | TGTGCCAGCAGTTTTTACTTTACTAGCGTTTACAATGAGCAGTTCTTC | CASSFYFTSVYNEQFF
once | TRBJ2-6 | NA | TRBV7-9 | TGTGCCAGCAGCTTAATCAGGGAATCTGGGGCCAACGTCCTGACTTTC | CASSLIRESGANVLTF
NA | TRBJ1-2 | NA | TRBV30 | TGTGCCTGGACCGAGGGAGGGGGGATCATTAACTATGGCTACACCTTC | CAWTEGGGIINYGYTF
few | TRBJ1-5 | NA | TRBV6-1 | TGTGCCAGCAGTCTAATCCGGGACGGCGGTAGTCAGCCCCAGCATTTT | CASSLIRDGGSQPQHF
NA | TRBJ2-1 | NA | TRBV25-1 | TGTGCCAGCAGTCCCCGTCTCCCCTCGGGGGCGAGCTCCTACAATGAGCAGTTCTTC | CASSPRLPSGASSYNEQFF
NA | TRBJ1-1 | NA | TRBV28 | TGTGCCATCTTTGGGACACCCAGAAGAGGGACTGAAGCTTTCTTT | CAIFGTPRRGTEAFF
few | TRBJ2-2 | NA | TRBV20-1 | TGCAGTGCGGGATCCGTCATAAGAGACGGGGAGCTGTTTTTT | CSAGSVIRDGELFF
NA | TRBJ2-5 | NA | TRBV27 | TGTGCCAGCAATTCGGGGGGCCTCCCCGGCCAAGAGACCCAGTACTTC | CASNSGGLPGQETQYF
NA | TRBJ2-5 | NA | TRBV7-2 | TGTGCCAGCAGCGTCGGGACCCTACAAGAGACCCAGTACTTC | CASSVGTLQETQYF
NA | TRBJ1-2 | NA | TRBV5-4 | TGTGCCAGCAGCTCTGAGGTGGACTACTATGGCTACACCTTC | CASSSEVDYYGYTF
NA | TRBJ1-1 | NA | TRBV5-6 | TGTGCCAGCAGTACGAGGGACACTGGAAACACTGAAGCTTTCTTT | CASSTRDTGNTEAFF
NA | TRBJ2-5 | TRBD1 | TRBV20-1 | TGCAGTGCCACAGGAGGGACAGGGGGTGAGACCCAGTACTTC | CSATGGTGGETQYF
NA | TRBJ2-7 | NA | TRBV7-9 | TGTGCCAGCAGCCCATCGGAGTGGGAGCAGTACTTC | CASSPSEWEQYF
NA | TRBJ1-5 | NA | TRBV2 | TGTGCCAGCAGTGAAGAAGGAGGGATCGGTCAGCCCCAGCATTTT | CASSEEGGIGQPQHF
NA | TRBJ2-7 | TRBD1 | TRBV5-8 | TGTGCCAGCAGCTTGAGACAGGGGGCCCACGAGCAGTACTTC | CASSLRQGAHEQYF
NA | TRBJ2-7 | TRBD1 | TRBV11-2 | TGTGCCAGCAGCCGAGCCGGACAGGGCTACGAGCAGTACTTC | CASSRAGQGYEQYF
few | TRBJ1-2 | NA | TRBV7-3 | TGTGCCAGCAGCCCTCAGCCTAACTATGGCTACACCTTC | CASSPQPNYGYTF
few | TRBJ1-6 | NA | TRBV7-2 | TGTGCCAGCAGCTTAGTGGGAAACGCCGACTCACCCCTCCACTTT | CASSLVGNADSPLHF
few | TRBJ1-3 | NA | TRBV7-9 | TGTGCCAGCAGCTCAGACTTGGGGGCTGGAAACACCATATATTTT | CASSSDLGAGNTIYF
NA | TRBJ2-7 | NA | TRBV5-4 | TGTGCCAGCAGCTACCCGGGAGCGAAAGTGGGCGAGCAGTACTTC | CASSYPGAKVGEQYF
NA | TRBJ1-5 | NA | TRBV6-1 | TGTGCCAGCCGGCGGGGTCAGGGGTTGGGGCAGCCCCAGCATTTT | CASRRGQGLGQPQHF
NA | TRBJ2-1 | NA | TRBV10-3 | TGTGCGAGAGTGGATGAGCAGTTCTTC | CARVDEQFF
NA | TRBJ2-1 | NA | TRBV5-1 | TGCGCCAGCAGCGCACATTACTCCTACAATGAGCAGTTCTTC | CASSAHYSYNEQFF
few | TRBJ1-5 | TRBD1 | TRBV20-1 | TGCAGTGCTAGAGATATTAGTGACAGGGGGCTTGAAAGCAATCAGCCCCAGCATTTT | CSARDISDRGLESNQPQHF